The clone carrying this TCR beta chain has a handful of counts. The germline V gene has CDR1 SGHVS and CDR2 FQNEAQ. V trimming: 3 bases; J trimming: 0 bases; junction bases outside the gene matches: 4. The length of the CDR3 is 16 residues. These data are taken from a study of blood T cell repertoires in COVID-19. Study overall: Whether acute or convalescent, the COVID-19 samples came from the United States, Italy and Spain. T cells, B-cell-depleted T cells, or PBMCs provided the cDNA or gDNA that served as material.

The authors' processing: It was from reference gene primer amplification that nucleated cell counts were estimated. Profiling relied on immunoSEQ multiplex PCR, and the TCRdb table lists in-frame clones only, not all of them. V, J and clone size reflect that table, while D and trimming were determined from the DNA. The sample lists roughly 66,000 clones; 65% to 90% were seen once. V and J are TRBV7-8 and TRBJ2-7, with 11 positions matching TRBD2. Material: peripheral blood. The TCR comes from a man between 60 and 75 years old with acute or convalescent COVID-19. The CDR3 DNA follows: TGTGCCAGCAGCTTTACTAGCGGGGGCCTCTCCTACGAGCAGTACTTC. Translating it yields CASSFTSGGLSYEQYF.